This T cell receptor beta chain was found in a study of blood T cells in healthy people across ages. Broader study findings: Measured against age, TCR beta diversity per million T cells decreased in a roughly linear manner.

Then a second PCR, running roughly 6 to 11 cycles, was carried out with a sample-barcoded 5' primer and a J-beta primer mix. In TCRdb, the 5' RACE reads were re-called with MiXCR into one record per CDR3 protein. The table records fewer than 2,000,000 distinct CDR3 sequences, 30% to 40% of them present only once. This clonotype showed up many times. Its antigen is undetermined. The source material was blood. This receptor was obtained from a woman in her 30s in good health.

CDR3 sequence: CASRSGTPEGLYGYTF. The CDR3 DNA reads as TGTGCCAGCAGATCCGGGACGCCCGAGGGACTCTATGGCTACACCTTC. The rearrangement joins TRBV28 to TRBJ1-2; D possibly corresponds to TRBD1 (5 bases). The CDR3 has 16 residues. Looked up from germline, CDR1 is MDHEN and CDR2 is SYDVKM. Deletions cut 6 bases from V and 4 bases from J, with 21 bases between.